Included here is one T cell receptor (beta chain) sequence, with context. Its target is not known. These data come from a study of cytomegalovirus exposure and HLA in healthy donors. Study-level points and caveats: Altogether, 150 to 200 TCR beta chains were recorded as cytomegalovirus-associated.

Assay: immunoSEQ multiplex PCR; the TCRdb copy retains only in-frame clones and omits some. The repertoire holds some 330,000 clones, 86% seen once, with 0.7% to 0.85% in the top ten. V was cut by 4 bases and J by 8 bases, with 17 bases left in between. Germline CDR1 reads LGHNA; CDR2 reads YNFKEQ. This CDR3 is 14 amino acids long. The chain is built from TRBV4-2 and TRBJ1-2, with a possible D match to TRBD1 (6 bases). The TCR originated in a woman between 18 and 29 years old in good health and CMV-seronegative. The specimen was PBMCs. The CDR3 DNA reads TGTGCCAGCAGCCGAGAGCGGGGGCAAGAAGGCTACACCTTC. This translates into CASSRERGQEGYTF.